This T cell receptor beta chain was retrieved from a study of a mutant IDH1 vaccine in newly diagnosed glioma. For the study at large: Radiotherapy alone preceded vaccination by 4-6 weeks; alternatively, vaccination started with temozolomide cycles. Treated patients had a mean age of around 40 years and a sex split that was roughly 60% male and 37.5% female. Before enrollment, the patients had been treated with radiotherapy alone, temozolomide alone, or both together. Most of them had received both. Study-wide results and limits: Immune responses induced by vaccination arose in 93.3% of the patients.

About this clone: Its antigen is unknown.

Noted time point: week 35, safety follow-up. Vaccine doses each comprised 300 ug of mutant IDH1 20-mer peptide, with topical imiquimod. Germline CDR1 and CDR2: SGHRS and YFSETQ. This CDR3 contains 14 residues. Trimming removed 2 bases at V and 5 bases at J, with 8 bases between. This table comes from immunoSEQ multiplex PCR, and its TCRdb copy is limited to in-frame clones, with some not included. The sample has more than 35,000 clones; around 86% are singletons. V is TRBV5-1 and J is TRBJ1-6; D ambiguous. This TCR was recovered from a woman aged 40 to 50 with glioma. Some clones in this sample may be carry-over from other donors' samples. This specimen was PBMCs, taken from a glioma patient whose treatment included an IDH1 peptide vaccine. The DNA of the CDR3 is TGCGCCAGCAGCTTCTGGGGTAATAATTCACCCCTCCACTTT. Residues: CASSFWGNNSPLHF.